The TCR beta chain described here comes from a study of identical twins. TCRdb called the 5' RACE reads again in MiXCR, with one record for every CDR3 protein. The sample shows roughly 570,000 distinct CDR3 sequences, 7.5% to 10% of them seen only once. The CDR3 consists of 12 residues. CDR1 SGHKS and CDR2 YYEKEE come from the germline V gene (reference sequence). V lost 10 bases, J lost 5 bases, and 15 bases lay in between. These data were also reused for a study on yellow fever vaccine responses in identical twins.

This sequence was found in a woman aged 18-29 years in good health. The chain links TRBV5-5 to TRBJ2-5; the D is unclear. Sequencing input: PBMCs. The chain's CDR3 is CASHPERETQYF. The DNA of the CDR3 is TGTGCCTCCCACCCAGAGAGGGAGACCCAGTACTTC.